Each of the 15 T cell receptor beta chains below was sequenced from the same sample in a study of shared T cell receptors in the human thymus. Produced via immunoSEQ multiplex PCR; TCRdb's table is partial and in-frame only. The sample carries 700,000 or so clones, around 85% recorded once. These same records also appear under a second study, on human thymus T cells.

Sequenced input: thymocytes. Every receptor here comes from a girl under two years old with a congenital heart defect.

The chain recombines TRBV5-1 with TRBJ2-5; the D gene is possibly TRBD1 (6 bases). Germline CDR1 is SGHRS and CDR2 is YFSETQ. The CDR3 consists of 15 residues. Between the trimmed V and J ends, which lost 2 bases and 3 bases, there was a span of 14 bases. CDR3: CASSFRTVKKETQYF. The CDR3 region has the DNA TGCGCCAGCAGCTTCAGGACAGTTAAGAAAGAGACCCAGTACTTC.

The chain links TRBV7-8 to TRBJ1-1; 8 bases fit TRBD1. The CDR3 consists of 16 residues. CDR1 and CDR2 from the germline V gene are SGHVS and FQNEAQ. The junction had 7 bases not matched to a gene; V was cut back by 3 bases and J by 1 base. This chain's CDR3 is CASSLFGQGENTEAFF. As DNA, the CDR3 is TGTGCCAGCAGCTTGTTCGGACAGGGAGAGAACACTGAAGCTTTCTTT.

J is TRBJ2-7 and V is TRBV10-2; 10 nucleotides agree with TRBD2. V was clipped by 8 bases and J by 2 bases; unmatched bases: 6. The CDR3 is 14 residues long. The germline CDR1 and CDR2 sequences are WSHSY and SAAADI. As DNA, the CDR3 is TGCGCCAGCGCGTTCCTAGCGGGGGCCTACGAGCAGTACTTC. As protein: CASAFLAGAYEQYF.

The chain is built from TRBV15 and TRBJ1-5; 8 bases align to TRBD1. Germline loops: CDR1 LNHNV, CDR2 YYDKDF (reference sequence). With V trimmed by 1 base and J by 6 bases, 5 bases remained unmatched. This CDR3 has 15 amino acids. CDR3 DNA: TGTGCCACCAGCAGAGGGCAGGGGGCCGGTCAGCCCCAGCATTTT. It specifies CATSRGQGAGQPQHF.

On this clone itself: Other DNA sequences from this sample encode an identical CDR3 as well. The V call is TRBV29-1, the J call TRBJ2-6; TRBD2 matches 7 bases. With V trimmed by 7 bases and J by 0 bases, 12 bases remained unmatched. The germline V gene has CDR1 SQVTM and CDR2 ANQGSEA. The CDR3 has 17 residues. CDR3 DNA: TGCAGCGCCGGGAGGCGGTTAGCCTACTCTGGGGCCAACGTCCTGACTTTC. Protein: CSAGRRLAYSGANVLTF.

In DNA, the CDR3 is TGTGCCAGCAGTGCGGGGACAAAAATGAAGCAGCCCCAGCATTTT. The encoded protein is CASSAGTKMKQPQHF. This rearrangement joins TRBV2 to TRBJ1-5, with a weak D call TRBD1 (6 bases). V was clipped by 4 bases and J by 7 bases, with 17 bases between them. The CDR3 extends over 15 amino acids. Germline values: CDR1 SNHLY, CDR2 FYNNEI.

Details on this clone: Relative to the germline gene, one junction end is altered; a read error may explain this. The rearrangement joins TRBV5-1 to TRBJ2-7, with 9 bases identical to TRBD1. This CDR3 has 13 amino acids. The germline CDR1 and CDR2 sequences are SGHRS and YFSETQ. The CDR3 loop is CASSLAGQGSTSF. CDR3 in DNA: TGCGCCAGCAGCTTGGCGGGACAGGGAAGCACTAGCTTC.

CDR3 nucleotide sequence: TGTGCCAGCAGCCTAGGGTGGAATATTGGGAGCAGAGGAAACACCATATATTTT. The encoded protein is CASSLGWNIGSRGNTIYF. V usage is TRBV14 and J usage is TRBJ1-3, with D unclear. The V end was cut by 4 bases, the J end by 4 bases, with 23 bases between. CDR3 length equals 18 residues. Germline CDR1 and CDR2: SGHDN and FVKESK.

The chain recombines TRBV2 with TRBJ1-2; TRBD1 might be the D (6 bases). Trimming pared 2 bases from V and 5 bases from J, leaving 15 bases between. Germline V lookup: CDR1 SNHLY, CDR2 FYNNEI. This CDR3 is 15 amino acids long. This chain's CDR3 is CASSESRGIGYGYTF. DNA for the CDR3: TGTGCCAGCAGTGAATCGAGGGGGATTGGATATGGCTACACCTTC.

The chain is built from TRBV5-1 and TRBJ2-7, with TRBD1 matching 11 bases. Germline V gene data show CDR1 as SGHRS and CDR2 as YFSETQ. Losses at the gene ends were 2 bases for V and 2 bases for J; bases not matched to a gene: 3. The CDR3 extends over 15 amino acids. The CDR3 DNA sequence: TGCGCCAGCAGCTTTGGGACAGGGGGTCCCTACGAGCAGTACTTC. Encoded protein: CASSFGTGGPYEQYF. Filled out from reference TRBV5-1 and TRBJ2-7, the complete variable domain reads KAGVTQTPRYLIKTRGQQVTLSCSPISGHRSVSWYQQTPGQGLQFLFEYFSETQRNKGNFPGRFSGRQFSNSRSEMNVSTLELGDSALYLCASSFGTGGPYEQYFGPGTRLTVT.

The genes are TRBV5-1 and TRBJ2-7, with 7 bases matching TRBD1. The V gene's germline CDR1 is SGHRS and CDR2 YFSETQ. This CDR3 region has 16 residues. V lost 2 bases and J lost 2; bases outside the gene matches: 10. The CDR3 DNA follows: TGCGCCAGCAGCTTCCTCCCGGACAGGTTGACCTACGAGCAGTACTTC. It codes for CASSFLPDRLTYEQYF.

This chain uses TRBV10-3 with TRBJ2-7, with 8 bases matching TRBD2. Per germline, CDR1 ENHRY and CDR2 SYGVKD. The CDR3 runs 18 residues. Unmatched junction bases numbered 14, after V lost 4 bases and J lost 0 bases. CDR3 DNA sequence: TGTGCCATCAGTGTCCTTCGGGGAGTAGCGGGGATCTCCTACGAGCAGTACTTC. Protein product: CAISVLRGVAGISYEQYF.

The chain joins TRBV6-1 to TRBJ2-7, with 9 bases lining up with TRBD1. The CDR3 extends over 16 amino acids. Per germline, CDR1 MNHNS and CDR2 SASEGT. V lost 0 bases and J lost 3; bases outside the gene matches: 6. The CDR3 region is CASSEARTGEVYEQYF. For the CDR3, the DNA is TGTGCCAGCAGTGAAGCCAGGACAGGGGAAGTCTACGAGCAGTACTTC.

This chain joins TRBV6-5 and TRBJ1-6; D call uncertain. Germline CDR1 and CDR2: MNHEY and SVGAGI. The CDR3 consists of 14 residues. V was trimmed by 5 bases and J by 10 bases, leaving 15 bases between them. CDR3: CASSPDIDISPLHF. The CDR3 region has the DNA TGTGCCAGCAGTCCCGACATTGATATCTCACCCCTCCACTTT.

V and J are TRBV9 and TRBJ1-6, with a possible D match to TRBD1 (5 bases). This CDR3 is built from 15 residues. CDR1 and CDR2 from the germline V gene are SGDLS and YYNGEE. Trimming removed 2 bases at V and 8 bases at J, with 14 bases between. The CDR3 sequence: CASSVAGFSDSPLHF. The CDR3 DNA is TGTGCCAGCAGCGTGGCAGGGTTCTCGGATTCACCCCTCCACTTT. Using reference TRBV9 and TRBJ1-6 for the parts outside the CDR3, the full variable domain is DSGVTQTPKHLITATGQRVTLRCSPRSGDLSVYWYQQSLDQGLQFLIQYYNGEERAKGNILERFSAQQFPDLHSELNLSSLELGDSALYFCASSVAGFSDSPLHFGNGTRLTVT.